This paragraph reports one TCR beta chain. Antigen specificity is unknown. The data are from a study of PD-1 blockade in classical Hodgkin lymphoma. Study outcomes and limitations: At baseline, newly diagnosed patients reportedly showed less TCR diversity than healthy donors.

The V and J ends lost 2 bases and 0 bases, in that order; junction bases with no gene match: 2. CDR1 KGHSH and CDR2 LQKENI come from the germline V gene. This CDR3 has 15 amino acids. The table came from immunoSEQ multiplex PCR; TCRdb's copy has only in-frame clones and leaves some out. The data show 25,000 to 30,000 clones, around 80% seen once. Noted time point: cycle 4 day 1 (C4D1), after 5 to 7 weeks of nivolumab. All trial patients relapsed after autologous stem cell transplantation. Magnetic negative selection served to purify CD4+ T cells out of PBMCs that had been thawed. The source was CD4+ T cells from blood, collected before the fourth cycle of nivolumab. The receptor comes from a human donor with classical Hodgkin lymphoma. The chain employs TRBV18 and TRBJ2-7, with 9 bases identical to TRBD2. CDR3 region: CASSPYSGSSYEQYF. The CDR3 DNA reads TGTGCCAGCTCACCATATAGCGGGAGCTCCTACGAGCAGTACTTC.